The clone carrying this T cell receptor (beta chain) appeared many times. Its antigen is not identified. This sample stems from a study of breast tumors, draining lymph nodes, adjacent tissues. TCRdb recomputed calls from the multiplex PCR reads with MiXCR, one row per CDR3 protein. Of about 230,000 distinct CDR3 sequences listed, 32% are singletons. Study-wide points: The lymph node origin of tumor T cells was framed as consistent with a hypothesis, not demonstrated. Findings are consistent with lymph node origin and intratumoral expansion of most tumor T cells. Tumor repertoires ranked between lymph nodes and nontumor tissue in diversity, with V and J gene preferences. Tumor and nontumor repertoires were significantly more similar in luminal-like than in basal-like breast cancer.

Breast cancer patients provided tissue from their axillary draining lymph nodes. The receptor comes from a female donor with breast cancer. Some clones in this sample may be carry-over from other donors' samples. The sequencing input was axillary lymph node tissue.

CDR3 DNA sequence: TGTGCCAGCAGCCCGTCGACGGGCCTTAACTATGGCTACACCTTC. Translated: CASSPSTGLNYGYTF. The genes are TRBV11-2 and TRBJ1-2; D gene unclear. CDR1 is SGHAT and CDR2 is FQNNGV in the germline V gene. Trimming cost V 5 bases and J 1 base, with 14 bases left between them. This CDR3 is 15 amino acids long.